This T cell receptor (beta chain) was identified during a study of shared clonotypes between healthy human individuals. CDR3 size: 14 residues. With 6 bases clipped from V and 4 bases from J, the junction kept 5 bases outside the gene matches. Germline CDR1 is MNHEY and CDR2 is SMNVEV (reference sequence). The protocol was immunoSEQ multiplex PCR, while the TCRdb copy is restricted to in-frame clones and leaves out a portion. The table includes around 2,000,000 clones, about 95% detected once. CD8 cells classed as naive were CD45RO-negative and positively selected for CCR7, excluding terminally differentiated effector memory CD45RA+ cells.

V usage is TRBV27 and J usage is TRBJ1-2; 10 bases line up with TRBD1. This receptor was taken from a man younger than 30 in good health. The sample consisted of naive CD8+ T cells sorted from blood. CDR3 region: CASRGTGEVYGYTF. The CDR3 DNA reads as TGTGCCAGCAGAGGGACAGGGGAAGTCTATGGCTACACCTTC.